Listed below are T cell receptor beta chains from one sample, sequenced in a study of post-analysis software for immune sequencing data. A single record per CDR3 protein comes from TCRdb applying MiXCR to the PCR reads. Of around 190,000 distinct CDR3 sequences listed, 29% were seen once; the top ten hold around 3.2%. Sequenced material: blood. The receptors shown here come from a girl younger than 18 with multiple sclerosis. The CDR3 runs from the conserved cysteine through the conserved F or W. The order of the fields is CDR3 length, clone size, D gene, J gene, V gene, CDR3 DNA, CDR3 protein. D genes are given only for firm matches. Rows may omit the clone size; those that give it use once, few, many or a size class.

cdr3_length: 16; clone_size: many; d_call: TRBD2; j_call: TRBJ2-1; v_call: TRBV9; cdr3_nt: TGTGCCAGCAGCGTAGAAGCGGGAGCGGGGACCAATGAGCAGTTCTTC; cdr3_aa: CASSVEAGAGTNEQFF
cdr3_length: 13; clone_size: many; d_call: NA; j_call: TRBJ2-5; v_call: TRBV5-1; cdr3_nt: TGCGCCAGCAGCCCACCGACGCGGGAGACCCAGTACTTC; cdr3_aa: CASSPPTRETQYF
cdr3_length: 14; clone_size: NA; d_call: NA; j_call: TRBJ2-1; v_call: TRBV28; cdr3_nt: TGTGCCAGCAGCAAAGGGGACGTCTACAATGAGCAGTTCTTC; cdr3_aa: CASSKGDVYNEQFF
cdr3_length: 14; clone_size: NA; d_call: NA; j_call: TRBJ1-6; v_call: TRBV9; cdr3_nt: TGTGCCAGCAGCGTAGAAGGATGGAATTCACCCCTCCACTTT; cdr3_aa: CASSVEGWNSPLHF
cdr3_length: 9; clone_size: NA; d_call: NA; j_call: TRBJ2-1; v_call: TRBV29-1; cdr3_nt: TGCAGCGTTGATGATGAGCAGTTCTTC; cdr3_aa: CSVDDEQFF
cdr3_length: 19; clone_size: NA; d_call: NA; j_call: TRBJ2-1; v_call: TRBV19; cdr3_nt: TGTACCAGTAGTATACCATCGACCGGTGCAGGGAGCTCCTACAATGAGCAGTTCTTC; cdr3_aa: CTSSIPSTGAGSSYNEQFF
cdr3_length: 15; clone_size: many; d_call: TRBD1; j_call: TRBJ1-2; v_call: TRBV4-1; cdr3_nt: TGCGCCAGCAGCCCGGAGGGACAGGGGGCCTTGGGCTACACCTTC; cdr3_aa: CASSPEGQGALGYTF
cdr3_length: 14; clone_size: many; d_call: NA; j_call: TRBJ2-5; v_call: TRBV18; cdr3_nt: TGTGCCAGCTCACCACCGGGGCGGTGGGTGACCCAGTACTTC; cdr3_aa: CASSPPGRWVTQYF
cdr3_length: 14; clone_size: few; d_call: NA; j_call: TRBJ2-7; v_call: TRBV11-2; cdr3_nt: TGTGCCAGCAGCCCGCAGGGGCCCCTCTACGAGCAGTACTTC; cdr3_aa: CASSPQGPLYEQYF
cdr3_length: 16; clone_size: NA; d_call: NA; j_call: TRBJ2-4; v_call: TRBV5-1; cdr3_nt: TGCGCCAGCAGCTTGGGAGACGGTAGAGCCAAAAACATTCAGTACTTC; cdr3_aa: CASSLGDGRAKNIQYF
cdr3_length: 15; clone_size: few; d_call: TRBD2; j_call: TRBJ2-2; v_call: TRBV12-3/TRBV12-4; cdr3_nt: TGTGCCAGCAGTTTAAGCGGGAGGTACACCGGGGAGCTGTTTTTT; cdr3_aa: CASSLSGRYTGELFF
cdr3_length: 15; clone_size: NA; d_call: NA; j_call: TRBJ2-2; v_call: TRBV14; cdr3_nt: TGTGCCAGCAGCCAACAGGCAGGACCCACCGGGGAGCTGTTTTTT; cdr3_aa: CASSQQAGPTGELFF
cdr3_length: 15; clone_size: many; d_call: TRBD1; j_call: TRBJ1-1; v_call: TRBV5-1; cdr3_nt: TGCGCCAGCAGCCCGCGGACAGGGATAGGGATCGAAGCTTTCTTT; cdr3_aa: CASSPRTGIGIEAFF
cdr3_length: 14; clone_size: few; d_call: TRBD1; j_call: TRBJ2-5; v_call: TRBV29-1; cdr3_nt: TGCAGCGTTGAGGCAGGGGGCGGCTATAATGAGCAGTACTTC; cdr3_aa: CSVEAGGGYNEQYF
cdr3_length: 15; clone_size: once; d_call: NA; j_call: TRBJ2-5; v_call: TRBV20-1; cdr3_nt: TGCAGTGCTAGAGTATTAGGACTAACTCAAGAGACCCAGTACTTC; cdr3_aa: CSARVLGLTQETQYF
cdr3_length: 16; clone_size: NA; d_call: NA; j_call: TRBJ2-3; v_call: TRBV9; cdr3_nt: TGTGCCAGCAGCGTAGCGGGCGGCTACAACACAGATACGCAGTATTTT; cdr3_aa: CASSVAGGYNTDTQYF
cdr3_length: 16; clone_size: many; d_call: TRBD1; j_call: TRBJ2-1; v_call: TRBV4-1; cdr3_nt: TGCGCCAGCAGCTCCCCACCGGGACAGGTCCTTGATGAGCAGTTCTTC; cdr3_aa: CASSSPPGQVLDEQFF
cdr3_length: 12; clone_size: many; d_call: NA; j_call: TRBJ2-3; v_call: TRBV5-1; cdr3_nt: TGCGCCAGCAGCGTCAGCACAGATACGCAGTATTTT; cdr3_aa: CASSVSTDTQYF
cdr3_length: 17; clone_size: many; d_call: NA; j_call: TRBJ2-7; v_call: TRBV4-2; cdr3_nt: TGTGCCAGCAGCCAAGACGTAAGCGGGCGCAGCTCCTACGAGCAGTACTTC; cdr3_aa: CASSQDVSGRSSYEQYF
cdr3_length: 14; clone_size: NA; d_call: NA; j_call: TRBJ2-7; v_call: TRBV7-8; cdr3_nt: TGTGCCAGCAGCTTAGTATCCGGCACCTACGAGCAGTACTTC; cdr3_aa: CASSLVSGTYEQYF
cdr3_length: 14; clone_size: few; d_call: NA; j_call: TRBJ1-1; v_call: TRBV12-3/TRBV12-4; cdr3_nt: TGTGCCAGCAGTCGCCACGGGAGGGACACTGAAGCTTTCTTT; cdr3_aa: CASSRHGRDTEAFF
cdr3_length: 13; clone_size: many; d_call: NA; j_call: TRBJ1-2; v_call: TRBV10-3; cdr3_nt: TGTGCCATCAGTGACCCTTCGCTTGACGGCTACACCTTC; cdr3_aa: CAISDPSLDGYTF
cdr3_length: 17; clone_size: many; d_call: TRBD2; j_call: TRBJ2-5; v_call: TRBV27; cdr3_nt: TGTGCCAGCAGTCCGTTAAGACTAGCGGGAGGGCCGGAGACCCAGTACTTC; cdr3_aa: CASSPLRLAGGPETQYF
cdr3_length: 15; clone_size: many; d_call: NA; j_call: TRBJ1-2; v_call: TRBV5-1; cdr3_nt: TGCGCCAGCAGCGCCGGCAGGTCGGCTAACTATGGCTACACCTTC; cdr3_aa: CASSAGRSANYGYTF
cdr3_length: 12; clone_size: many; d_call: NA; j_call: TRBJ2-7; v_call: TRBV7-2; cdr3_nt: TGTGCCAGCAGCTTTATAAAAAGGGAGCAGTACTTC; cdr3_aa: CASSFIKREQYF
cdr3_length: 12; clone_size: NA; d_call: NA; j_call: TRBJ1-5; v_call: TRBV28; cdr3_nt: TGTGCCAGCAGTCTCCTCGTACGGCCCCAGCATTTT; cdr3_aa: CASSLLVRPQHF
cdr3_length: 15; clone_size: few; d_call: NA; j_call: TRBJ2-5; v_call: TRBV5-1; cdr3_nt: TGCGCCAGCAGCTTGGTTGGTAGCAGCGAAGAGACCCAGTACTTC; cdr3_aa: CASSLVGSSEETQYF
cdr3_length: 15; clone_size: many; d_call: NA; j_call: TRBJ2-5; v_call: TRBV3-1; cdr3_nt: TGTGCCAGCAGCCAACTCCGGCCAGGGAAAGAGACCCAGTACTTC; cdr3_aa: CASSQLRPGKETQYF
cdr3_length: 12; clone_size: NA; d_call: NA; j_call: TRBJ1-1; v_call: TRBV20-1; cdr3_nt: TGCAGTGCTAGAGTGGGTTCCACTGAAGCTTTCTTT; cdr3_aa: CSARVGSTEAFF
cdr3_length: 15; clone_size: many; d_call: NA; j_call: TRBJ2-1; v_call: TRBV6-8; cdr3_nt: TGTGCCAGCAGGCGTAAGACGGGACTCCCGGATGAGCAGTTCTTC; cdr3_aa: CASRRKTGLPDEQFF
cdr3_length: 14; clone_size: NA; d_call: NA; j_call: TRBJ2-7; v_call: TRBV5-1; cdr3_nt: TGCGCCAGCAGTGAGTCGCCGGAGAGCTACGAGCAGTACTTC; cdr3_aa: CASSESPESYEQYF
cdr3_length: 16; clone_size: few; d_call: TRBD1; j_call: TRBJ1-4; v_call: TRBV6-1; cdr3_nt: TGTGCCAGCAGTGGCCCCGAGGGGGCTCATAATGAAAAACTGTTTTTT; cdr3_aa: CASSGPEGAHNEKLFF
cdr3_length: 16; clone_size: once; d_call: TRBD1; j_call: TRBJ2-1; v_call: TRBV7-8; cdr3_nt: TGTGCCAGCAGCAAGCGGACAGGGACCAACCAAGAGACCCAGTTCTTC; cdr3_aa: CASSKRTGTNQETQFF
cdr3_length: 13; clone_size: NA; d_call: NA; j_call: TRBJ1-1; v_call: TRBV29-1; cdr3_nt: TGCAGCGTCGTAAGAAGAATGAACACTGAAGCTTTCTTT; cdr3_aa: CSVVRRMNTEAFF
cdr3_length: 16; clone_size: NA; d_call: TRBD1; j_call: TRBJ2-5; v_call: TRBV5-1; cdr3_nt: TGCGTCAGCAGCTTGACAGGGGGCCAAGTTAGGGAGACCCAGTACTTC; cdr3_aa: CVSSLTGGQVRETQYF